This T cell receptor (beta chain) was documented in a study of shared clonotypes between healthy human individuals. Notes on the study in general: The study found about 4.6% of naive CD4 clonotypes shared across a handful of donors.

Notes on this clone: Antigen unknown.

Naive CD8 cells comprised CD45RO-negative, CCR7-positively selected cells, excluding terminally differentiated effector memory CD45RA+ cells. This CDR3 comprises 16 residues. Between the trimmed V and J ends, which lost 3 bases and 0 bases, there was a span of 12 bases. Germline lookup yields CDR1 ENHRY and CDR2 SYGVKD. The study ran the assay at deep level. The method was immunoSEQ multiplex PCR; TCRdb's version includes in-frame clones alone and lacks a portion of them. The data hold under 1 million clones, with 85% to 95% observed a single time. Sequenced: naive CD8+ T cells sorted from blood. The rearrangement joins TRBV10-3 to TRBJ1-3; D remains ambiguous. The sequence derives from a man aged 30-40 years in good health. The CDR3 is CAISEAGLDSGNTIYF. In DNA form, the CDR3 reads TGTGCCATCAGTGAAGCAGGCCTTGACTCTGGAAACACCATATATTTT.